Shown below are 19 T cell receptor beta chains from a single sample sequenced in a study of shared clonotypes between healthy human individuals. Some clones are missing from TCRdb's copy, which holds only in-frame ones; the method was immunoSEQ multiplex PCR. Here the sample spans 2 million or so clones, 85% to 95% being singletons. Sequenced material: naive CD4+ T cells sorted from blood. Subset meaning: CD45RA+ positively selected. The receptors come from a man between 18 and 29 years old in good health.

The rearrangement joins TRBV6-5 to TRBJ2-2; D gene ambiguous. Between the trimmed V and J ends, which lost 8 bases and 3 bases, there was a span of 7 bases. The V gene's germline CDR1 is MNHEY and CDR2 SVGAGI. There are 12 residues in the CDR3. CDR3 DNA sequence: TGTGCCAGCTTTAGGGACACCGGGGAGCTGTTTTTT. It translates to CASFRDTGELFF.

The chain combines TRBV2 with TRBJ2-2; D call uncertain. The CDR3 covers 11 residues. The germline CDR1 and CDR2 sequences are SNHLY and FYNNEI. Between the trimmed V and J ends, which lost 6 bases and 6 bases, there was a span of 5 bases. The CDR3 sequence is CASRQSGELFF. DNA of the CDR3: TGTGCCAGCAGACAGTCCGGGGAGCTGTTTTTT.

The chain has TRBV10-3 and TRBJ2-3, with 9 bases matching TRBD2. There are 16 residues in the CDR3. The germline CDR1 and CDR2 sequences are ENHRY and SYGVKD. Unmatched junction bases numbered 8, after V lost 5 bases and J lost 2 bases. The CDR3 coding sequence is TGTGCCATCAGTACATTAGCGGGAGCCACCACAGATACGCAGTATTTT. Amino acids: CAISTLAGATTDTQYF.

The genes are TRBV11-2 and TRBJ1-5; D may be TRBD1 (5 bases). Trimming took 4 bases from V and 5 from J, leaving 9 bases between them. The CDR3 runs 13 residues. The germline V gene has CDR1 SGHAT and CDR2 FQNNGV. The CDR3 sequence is CASSSGIYQPQHF. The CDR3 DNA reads TGTGCCAGCAGCTCAGGGATTTATCAGCCCCAGCATTTT.

CDR3 DNA sequence: TGCGCCAGCAGCGCTTCTAGCGGACCGTACGAGCAGTACTTC. Its translation: CASSASSGPYEQYF. This sequence joins TRBV5-1 and TRBJ2-7; 7 positions match TRBD2. The CDR3 loop spans 14 amino acids. With 4 bases clipped from V and 4 bases from J, the junction kept 8 bases outside the gene matches. The germline gives CDR1 SGHRS, CDR2 YFSETQ.

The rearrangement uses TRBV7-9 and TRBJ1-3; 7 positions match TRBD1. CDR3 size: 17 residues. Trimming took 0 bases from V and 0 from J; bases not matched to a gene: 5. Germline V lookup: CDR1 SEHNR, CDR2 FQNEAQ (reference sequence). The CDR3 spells CASSLARRDSSGNTIYF. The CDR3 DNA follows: TGTGCCAGCAGCTTAGCGCGTAGGGACAGCTCTGGAAACACCATATATTTT.

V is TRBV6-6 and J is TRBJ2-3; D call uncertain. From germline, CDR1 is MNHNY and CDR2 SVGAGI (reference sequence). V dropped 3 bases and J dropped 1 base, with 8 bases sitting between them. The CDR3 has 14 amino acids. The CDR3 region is CASSYDLRTDTQYF. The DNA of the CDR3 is TGTGCCAGCAGTTATGATCTTCGCACAGATACGCAGTATTTT.

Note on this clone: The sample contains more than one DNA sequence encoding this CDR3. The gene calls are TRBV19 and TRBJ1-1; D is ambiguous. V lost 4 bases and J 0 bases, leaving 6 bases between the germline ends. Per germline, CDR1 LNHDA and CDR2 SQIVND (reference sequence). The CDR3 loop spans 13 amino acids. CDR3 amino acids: CASSTTVNTEAFF. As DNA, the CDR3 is TGTGCCAGTAGTACAACTGTGAACACTGAAGCTTTCTTT.

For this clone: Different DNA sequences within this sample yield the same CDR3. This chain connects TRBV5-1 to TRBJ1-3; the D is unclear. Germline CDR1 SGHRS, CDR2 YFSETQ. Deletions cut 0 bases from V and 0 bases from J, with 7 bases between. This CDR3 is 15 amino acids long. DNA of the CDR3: TGCGCCAGCAGCTTGGGGGCGTCCTCTGGAAACACCATATATTTT. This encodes CASSLGASSGNTIYF.

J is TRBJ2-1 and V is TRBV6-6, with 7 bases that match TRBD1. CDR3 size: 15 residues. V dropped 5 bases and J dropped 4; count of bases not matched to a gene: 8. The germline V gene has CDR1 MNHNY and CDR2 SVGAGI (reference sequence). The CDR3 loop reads CASSKDRPSYNEQFF. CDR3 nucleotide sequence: TGTGCCAGCAGTAAGGACAGGCCATCATACAATGAGCAGTTCTTC.

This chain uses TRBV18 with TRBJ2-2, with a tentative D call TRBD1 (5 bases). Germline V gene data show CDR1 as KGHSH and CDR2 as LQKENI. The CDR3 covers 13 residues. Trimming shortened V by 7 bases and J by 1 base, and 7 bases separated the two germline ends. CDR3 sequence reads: CASCGQNTGELFF. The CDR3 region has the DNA TGTGCCAGCTGTGGACAGAACACCGGGGAGCTGTTTTTT.

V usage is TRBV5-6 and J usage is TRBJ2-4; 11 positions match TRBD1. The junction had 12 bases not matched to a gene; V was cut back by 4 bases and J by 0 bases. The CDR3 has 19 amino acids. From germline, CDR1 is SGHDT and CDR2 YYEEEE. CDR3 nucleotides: TGTGCCAGCAGCGTCTTCGGGACAGGGGGTGTAATAGCCAAAAACATTCAGTACTTC. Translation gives CASSVFGTGGVIAKNIQYF.

CDR3 region: CASSWTGRQAKNIQYF. Here the CDR3 DNA reads TGTGCCAGCAGCTGGACAGGGCGCCAAGCCAAAAACATTCAGTACTTC. The chain uses TRBV7-2 and TRBJ2-4, with TRBD1 matching over 8 bases. Germline loops: CDR1 SGHTA, CDR2 FQGNSA. The junction had 5 bases not matched to a gene; V was cut back by 4 bases and J by 0 bases. This CDR3 comprises 16 residues. Full variable domain (remainder filled in from reference TRBV7-2 and TRBJ2-4): GAGVSQSPSNKVTEKGKDVELRCDPISGHTALYWYRQSLGQGLEFLIYFQGNSAPDKSGLPSDRFSAERTGGSVSTLTIQRTQQEDSAVYLCASSWTGRQAKNIQYFGAGTRLSVL.

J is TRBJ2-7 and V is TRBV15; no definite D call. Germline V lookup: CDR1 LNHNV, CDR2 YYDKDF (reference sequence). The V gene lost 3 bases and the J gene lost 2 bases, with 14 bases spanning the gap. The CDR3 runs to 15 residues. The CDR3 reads CATSSTVTLPYEQYF. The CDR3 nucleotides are TGTGCCACCAGCAGTACCGTTACACTGCCCTACGAGCAGTACTTC.

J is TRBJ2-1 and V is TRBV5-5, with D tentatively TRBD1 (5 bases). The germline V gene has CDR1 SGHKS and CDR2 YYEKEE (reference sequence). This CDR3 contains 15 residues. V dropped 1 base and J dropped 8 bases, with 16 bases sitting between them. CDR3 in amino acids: CASSLIWGGTYEQFF. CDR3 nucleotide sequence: TGTGCCAGCAGCTTGATCTGGGGCGGTACGTATGAGCAGTTCTTC. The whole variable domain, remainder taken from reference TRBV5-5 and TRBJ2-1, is DAGVTQSPTHLIKTRGQQVTLRCSPISGHKSVSWYQQVLGQGPQFIFQYYEKEERGRGNFPDRFSARQFPNYSSELNVNALLLGDSALYLCASSLIWGGTYEQFFGPGTRLTVL.

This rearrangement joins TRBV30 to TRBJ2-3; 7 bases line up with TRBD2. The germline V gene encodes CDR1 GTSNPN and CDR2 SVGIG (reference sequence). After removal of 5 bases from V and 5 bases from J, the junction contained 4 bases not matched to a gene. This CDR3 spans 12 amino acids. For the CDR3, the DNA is TGTGCCTGGGGGGCGGGGGAAGATACGCAGTATTTT. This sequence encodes CAWGAGEDTQYF.

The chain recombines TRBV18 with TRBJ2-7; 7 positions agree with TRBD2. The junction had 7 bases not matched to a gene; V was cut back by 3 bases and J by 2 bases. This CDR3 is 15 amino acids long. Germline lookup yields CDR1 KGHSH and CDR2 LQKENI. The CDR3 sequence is CASSPGGDPTYEQYF. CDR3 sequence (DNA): TGTGCCAGCTCACCTGGGGGGGACCCCACCTACGAGCAGTACTTC.

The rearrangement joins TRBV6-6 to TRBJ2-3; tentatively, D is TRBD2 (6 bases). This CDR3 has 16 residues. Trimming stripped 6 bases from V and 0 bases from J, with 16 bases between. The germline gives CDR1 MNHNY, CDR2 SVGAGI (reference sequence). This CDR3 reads CASSRLRDSSTDTQYF. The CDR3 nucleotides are TGTGCCAGCAGCCGCCTCCGGGACTCAAGCACAGATACGCAGTATTTT.

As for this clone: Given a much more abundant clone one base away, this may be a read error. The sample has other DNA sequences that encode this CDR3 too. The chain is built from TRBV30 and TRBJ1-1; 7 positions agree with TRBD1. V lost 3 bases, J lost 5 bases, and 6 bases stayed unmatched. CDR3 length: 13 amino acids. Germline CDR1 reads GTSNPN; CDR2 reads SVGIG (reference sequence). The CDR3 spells CAWRLQGETEAFF. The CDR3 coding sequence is TGTGCCTGGAGATTGCAGGGGGAAACTGAAGCTTTCTTT.